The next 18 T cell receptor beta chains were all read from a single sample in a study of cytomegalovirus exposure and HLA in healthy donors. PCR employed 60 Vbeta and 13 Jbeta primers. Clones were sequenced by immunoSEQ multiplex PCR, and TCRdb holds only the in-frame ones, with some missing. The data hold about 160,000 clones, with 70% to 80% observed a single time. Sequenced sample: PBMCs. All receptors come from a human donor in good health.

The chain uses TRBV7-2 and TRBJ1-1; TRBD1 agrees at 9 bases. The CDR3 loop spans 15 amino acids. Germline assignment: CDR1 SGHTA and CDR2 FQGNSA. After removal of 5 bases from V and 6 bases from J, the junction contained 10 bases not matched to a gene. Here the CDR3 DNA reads TGTGCCAGCAGCGCTCGGGACAGGGCGGTCCCTGAAGCTTTCTTT. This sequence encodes CASSARDRAVPEAFF.

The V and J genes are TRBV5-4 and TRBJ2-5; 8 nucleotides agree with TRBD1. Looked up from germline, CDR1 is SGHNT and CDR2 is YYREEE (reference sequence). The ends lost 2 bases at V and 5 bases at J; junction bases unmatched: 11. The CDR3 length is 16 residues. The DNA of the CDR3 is TGTGCCAGCAGCTTCAGGGGGCGAGGAACCCAGGAGACCCAGTACTTC. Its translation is CASSFRGRGTQETQYF.

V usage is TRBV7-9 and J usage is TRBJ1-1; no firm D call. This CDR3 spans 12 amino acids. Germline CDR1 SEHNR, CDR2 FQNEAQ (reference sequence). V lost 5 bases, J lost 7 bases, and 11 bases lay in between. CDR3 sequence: CASSPRGFEAFF. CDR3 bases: TGTGCCAGCAGCCCAAGAGGTTTTGAAGCTTTCTTT. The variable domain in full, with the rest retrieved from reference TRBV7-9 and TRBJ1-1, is DTGVSQNPRHKITKRGQNVTFRCDPISEHNRLYWYRQTLGQGPEFLTYFQNEAQLEKSRLLSDRFSAERPKGSFSTLEIQRTEQGDSAMYLCASSPRGFEAFFGQGTRLTVV.

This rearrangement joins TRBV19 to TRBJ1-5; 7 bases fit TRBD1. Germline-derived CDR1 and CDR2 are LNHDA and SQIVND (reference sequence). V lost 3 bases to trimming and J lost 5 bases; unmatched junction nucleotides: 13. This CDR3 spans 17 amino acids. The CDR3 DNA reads TGTGCCAGTAGTATTTGGGACAGACCGTGGGGGGATCAGCCCCAGCATTTT. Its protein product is CASSIWDRPWGDQPQHF.

The CDR3 nucleotides read TGTGCCAGCAGCGTCTTAAGCGGGAGCTTACAGTACACAGATACGCAGTATTTT. It specifies CASSVLSGSLQYTDTQYF. This chain links TRBV9 with TRBJ2-3; 8 nucleotides align to TRBD2. Trimming removed 2 bases from V and 2 bases from J; junction bases left unmatched: 13. Looked up from germline, CDR1 is SGDLS and CDR2 is YYNGEE. This CDR3 region has 18 residues.

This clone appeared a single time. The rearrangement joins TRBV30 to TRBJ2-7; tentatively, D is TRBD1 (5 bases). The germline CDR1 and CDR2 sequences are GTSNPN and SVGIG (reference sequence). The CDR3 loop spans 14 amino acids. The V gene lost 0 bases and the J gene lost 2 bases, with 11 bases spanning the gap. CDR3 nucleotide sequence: TGTGCCTGGAGTGTACTAAGGACACCCTACGAGCAGTACTTC. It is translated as CAWSVLRTPYEQYF.

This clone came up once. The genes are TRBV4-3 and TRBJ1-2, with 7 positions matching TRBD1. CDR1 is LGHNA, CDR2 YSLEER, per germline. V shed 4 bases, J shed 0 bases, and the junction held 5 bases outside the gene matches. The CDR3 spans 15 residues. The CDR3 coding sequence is TGCGCCAGCAGCCGAGACAGGGTAGCTAACTATGGCTACACCTTC. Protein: CASSRDRVANYGYTF.

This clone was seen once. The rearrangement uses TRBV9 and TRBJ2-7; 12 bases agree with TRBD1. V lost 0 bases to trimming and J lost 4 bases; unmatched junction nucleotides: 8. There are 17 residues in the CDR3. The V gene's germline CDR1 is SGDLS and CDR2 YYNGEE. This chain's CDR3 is CASSVGGGQGAWYEQYF. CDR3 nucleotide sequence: TGTGCCAGCAGCGTAGGGGGGGGACAGGGGGCCTGGTACGAGCAGTACTTC.

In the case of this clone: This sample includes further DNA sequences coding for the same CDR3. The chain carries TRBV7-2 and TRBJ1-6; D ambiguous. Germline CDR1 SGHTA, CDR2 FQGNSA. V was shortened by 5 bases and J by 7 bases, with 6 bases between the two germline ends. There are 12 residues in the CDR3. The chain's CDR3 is CASSLMNSPLHF. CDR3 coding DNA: TGTGCCAGCAGCCTAATGAATTCACCCCTCCACTTT.

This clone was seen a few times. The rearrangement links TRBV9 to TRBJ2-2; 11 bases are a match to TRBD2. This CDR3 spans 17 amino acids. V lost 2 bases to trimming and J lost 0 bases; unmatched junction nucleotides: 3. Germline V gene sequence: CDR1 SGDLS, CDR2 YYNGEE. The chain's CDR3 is CASSVQTSGANTGELFF. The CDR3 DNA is TGTGCCAGCAGCGTTCAGACTAGCGGGGCGAACACCGGGGAGCTGTTTTTT.

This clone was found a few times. The chain's CDR3 is CASRRQGSVYGYTF. The CDR3 DNA follows: TGTGCCAGCAGGAGACAGGGCTCTGTCTATGGCTACACCTTC. V gene TRBV28 combines with J gene TRBJ1-2; TRBD1 aligns across 7 bases. Trimming at V came to 6 bases and at J to 4 bases, leaving 8 bases not matched to a gene. Germline V gene sequence: CDR1 MDHEN, CDR2 SYDVKM. The CDR3 extends over 14 amino acids.

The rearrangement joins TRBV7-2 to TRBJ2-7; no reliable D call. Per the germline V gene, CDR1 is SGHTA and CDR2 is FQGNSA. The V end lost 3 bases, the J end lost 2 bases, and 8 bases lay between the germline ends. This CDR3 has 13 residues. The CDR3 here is CASSFTATYEQYF. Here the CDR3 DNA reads TGTGCCAGCAGCTTTACAGCAACCTACGAGCAGTACTTC.

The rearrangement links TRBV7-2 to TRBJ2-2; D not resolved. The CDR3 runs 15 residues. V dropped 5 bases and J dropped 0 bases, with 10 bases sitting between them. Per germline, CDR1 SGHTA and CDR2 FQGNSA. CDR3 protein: CASSPLLSNTGELFF. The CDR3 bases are TGTGCCAGCAGCCCACTTCTCTCGAACACCGGGGAGCTGTTTTTT.

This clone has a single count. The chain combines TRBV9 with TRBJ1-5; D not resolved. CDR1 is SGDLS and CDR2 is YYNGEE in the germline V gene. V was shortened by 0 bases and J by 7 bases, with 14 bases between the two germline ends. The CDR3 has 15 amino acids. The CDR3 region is CASSVGAGVGQPQHF. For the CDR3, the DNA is TGTGCCAGCAGCGTAGGGGCCGGGGTAGGGCAGCCCCAGCATTTT.

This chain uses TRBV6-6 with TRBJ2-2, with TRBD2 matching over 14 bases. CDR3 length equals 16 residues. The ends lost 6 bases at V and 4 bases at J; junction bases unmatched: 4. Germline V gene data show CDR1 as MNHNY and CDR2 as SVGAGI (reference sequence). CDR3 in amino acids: CASRGTSGRPTGELFF. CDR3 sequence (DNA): TGTGCCAGCAGGGGGACTAGCGGGAGACCCACCGGGGAGCTGTTTTTT.

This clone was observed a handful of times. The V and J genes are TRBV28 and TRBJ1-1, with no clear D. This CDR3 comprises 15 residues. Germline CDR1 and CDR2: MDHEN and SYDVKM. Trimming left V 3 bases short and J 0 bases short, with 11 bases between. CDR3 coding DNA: TGTGCCAGCAGTTTCAGTGGGCAGTTGAACACTGAAGCTTTCTTT. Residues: CASSFSGQLNTEAFF.

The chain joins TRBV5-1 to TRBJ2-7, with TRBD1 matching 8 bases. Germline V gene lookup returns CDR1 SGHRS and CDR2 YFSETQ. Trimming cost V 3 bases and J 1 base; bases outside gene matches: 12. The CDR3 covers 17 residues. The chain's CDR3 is CASSWGPGQAPSYEQYF. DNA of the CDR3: TGCGCCAGCAGCTGGGGGCCGGGACAGGCCCCTTCCTACGAGCAGTACTTC.

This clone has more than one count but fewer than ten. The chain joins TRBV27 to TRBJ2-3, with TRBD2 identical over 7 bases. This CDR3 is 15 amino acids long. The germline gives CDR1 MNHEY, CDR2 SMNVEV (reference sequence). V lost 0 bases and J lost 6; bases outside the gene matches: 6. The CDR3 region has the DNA TGTGCCAGCAGTTTATCGACCATGCGGGGGGATACGCAGTATTTT. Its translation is CASSLSTMRGDTQYF.